Listed below are T cell receptor beta chains from one sample, sequenced in a study of graft-versus-host responses after intestinal transplantation. No antigen is known for these receptors. This table comes from immunoSEQ multiplex PCR, and its TCRdb copy is limited to in-frame clones, with some not included. The sample holds roughly 96,000 clones; around nine tenths are singletons and the top ten take approximately 0.48%. The sequencing here drew on unstimulated CD8+ T cells sorted from spleen or lymph node cells, taken before intestinal transplant. Source of these receptors: a human donor who received an intestinal transplant. Both conserved end residues are part of each CDR3. The D gene is left open where the match is weak.

v_gene	d_gene	j_gene	CDR3nt	CDR3aa
TRBV28	NA	TRBJ2-1	TGTGCCAGCAGTTTCAGTGACTCAAACCTGAATGAGCAGTTCTTC	CASSFSDSNLNEQFF
TRBV29-1	TRBD2	TRBJ2-1	TGCAGCGTTGAACGGGGGAGCGGGATCTACAATGAGCAGTTCTTC	CSVERGSGIYNEQFF
TRBV27	NA	TRBJ1-3	TGTGCCAGCAGTTTCAACTCTGGAAACACCATATATTTT	CASSFNSGNTIYF
TRBV2	NA	TRBJ2-1	TGTGCCAGCACCCTGTGGAGCGCTAGCTCCTACAATGAGCAGTTCTTC	CASTLWSASSYNEQFF
TRBV15	TRBD2	TRBJ2-1	TGTGCCACCAGCAAAGCGGGGGTTCGCTACAATGAGCAGTTCTTC	CATSKAGVRYNEQFF
TRBV19	NA	TRBJ2-7	TGTGCCAGTAGTATAGATCACGGGTTCCACGAGCAGTACTTC	CASSIDHGFHEQYF
TRBV6-5	NA	TRBJ1-4	TGTGCCAGCAGTTTTACCGGGACAAGTGAAAAACTGTTTTTT	CASSFTGTSEKLFF
TRBV6-5	NA	TRBJ1-2	TGTGCCAGCAGTTACTCCGGGGGGCGCGAGGCCTACACCTTC	CASSYSGGREAYTF
TRBV25-1	TRBD2	TRBJ2-2	TGTGCCAGCAGTGTGGGACTAGCGGGCACCGGGGAGCTGTTTTTT	CASSVGLAGTGELFF
TRBV7-8	NA	TRBJ2-7	TGTGCCAGCAGACCAGAGGTTGCGGGACCATACGAGCAGTACTTC	CASRPEVAGPYEQYF
TRBV5-1	NA	TRBJ1-4	TGCGCCAGCAGCTTGGCCAACCCATTTGCCCTAGACGATGAAAAACTGTTTTTT	CASSLANPFALDDEKLFF
TRBV2	TRBD1	TRBJ1-1	TGTGCCAGCAGGGATCCGGGACAGGAAGCTTTCTTT	CASRDPGQEAFF